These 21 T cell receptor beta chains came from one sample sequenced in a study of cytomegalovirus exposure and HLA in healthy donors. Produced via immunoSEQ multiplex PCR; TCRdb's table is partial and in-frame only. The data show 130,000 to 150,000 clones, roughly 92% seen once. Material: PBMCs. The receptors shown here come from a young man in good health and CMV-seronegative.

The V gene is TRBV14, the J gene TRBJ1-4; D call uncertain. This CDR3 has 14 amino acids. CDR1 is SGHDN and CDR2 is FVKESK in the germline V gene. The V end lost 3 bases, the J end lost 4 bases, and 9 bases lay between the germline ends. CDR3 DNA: TGTGCCAGCAGCCAGGCCCAGTTTAATGAAAAACTGTTTTTT. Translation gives CASSQAQFNEKLFF.

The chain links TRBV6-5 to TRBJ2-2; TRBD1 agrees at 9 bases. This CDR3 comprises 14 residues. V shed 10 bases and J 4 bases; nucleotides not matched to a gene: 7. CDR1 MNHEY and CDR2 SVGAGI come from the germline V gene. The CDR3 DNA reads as TGTGCCACCAAGGACAGGGGAGGCACCGGGGAGCTGTTTTTT. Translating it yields CATKDRGGTGELFF.

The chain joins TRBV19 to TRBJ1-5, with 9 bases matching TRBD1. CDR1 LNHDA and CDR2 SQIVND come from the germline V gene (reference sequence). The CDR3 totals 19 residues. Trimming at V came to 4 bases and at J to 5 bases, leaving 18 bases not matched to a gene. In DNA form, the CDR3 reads TGTGCCAGTAGTAACATGAGGGGACAGGGACAGGTGGGGGATCAGCCCCAGCATTTT. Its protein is CASSNMRGQGQVGDQPQHF.

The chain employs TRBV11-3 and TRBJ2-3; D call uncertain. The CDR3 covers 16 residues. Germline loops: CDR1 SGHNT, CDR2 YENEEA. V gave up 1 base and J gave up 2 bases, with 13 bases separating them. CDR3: CASSLGVASSTDTQYF. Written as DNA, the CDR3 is TGTGCCAGCAGCTTAGGAGTAGCTTCTTCCACAGATACGCAGTATTTT.

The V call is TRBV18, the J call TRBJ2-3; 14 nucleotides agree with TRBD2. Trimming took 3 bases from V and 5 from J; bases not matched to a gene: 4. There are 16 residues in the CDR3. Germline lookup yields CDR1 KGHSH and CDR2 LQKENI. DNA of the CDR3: TGTGCCAGCTCACCGACTAGCGGGAGGGGTAAAGATACGCAGTATTTT. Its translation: CASSPTSGRGKDTQYF.

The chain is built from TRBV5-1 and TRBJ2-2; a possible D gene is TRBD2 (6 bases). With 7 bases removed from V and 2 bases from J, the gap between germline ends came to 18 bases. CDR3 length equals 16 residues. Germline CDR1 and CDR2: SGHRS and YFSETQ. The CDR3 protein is CASALMGGANTGELFF. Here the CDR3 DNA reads TGCGCCAGCGCCTTGATGGGCGGGGCAAACACCGGGGAGCTGTTTTTT.

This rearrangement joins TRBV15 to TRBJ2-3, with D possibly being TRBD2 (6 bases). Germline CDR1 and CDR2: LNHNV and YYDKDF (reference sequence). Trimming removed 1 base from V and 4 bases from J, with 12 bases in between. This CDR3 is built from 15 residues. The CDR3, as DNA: TGTGCCACCAGCAGAGCGGGGGAAGCGGCAGATACGCAGTATTTT. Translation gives CATSRAGEAADTQYF.

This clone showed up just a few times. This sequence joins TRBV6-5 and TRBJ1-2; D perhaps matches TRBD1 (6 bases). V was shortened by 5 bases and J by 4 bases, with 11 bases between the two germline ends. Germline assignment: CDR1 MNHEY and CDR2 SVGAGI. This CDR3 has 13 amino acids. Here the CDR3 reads CASSTRTVYGYTF. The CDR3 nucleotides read TGTGCCAGCAGTACGCGGACAGTCTATGGCTACACCTTC.

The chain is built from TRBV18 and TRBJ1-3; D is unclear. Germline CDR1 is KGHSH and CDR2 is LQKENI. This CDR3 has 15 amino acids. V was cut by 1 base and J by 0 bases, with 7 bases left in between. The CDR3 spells CASSPLQNSGNTIYF. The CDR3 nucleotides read TGTGCCAGCTCACCACTTCAGAACTCTGGAAACACCATATATTTT. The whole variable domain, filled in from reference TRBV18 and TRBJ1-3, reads NAGVMQNPRHLVRRRGQEARLRCSPMKGHSHVYWYRQLPEEGLKFMVYLQKENIIDESGMPKERFSAEFPKEGPSILRIQQVVRGDSAAYFCASSPLQNSGNTIYFGEGSWLTVV.

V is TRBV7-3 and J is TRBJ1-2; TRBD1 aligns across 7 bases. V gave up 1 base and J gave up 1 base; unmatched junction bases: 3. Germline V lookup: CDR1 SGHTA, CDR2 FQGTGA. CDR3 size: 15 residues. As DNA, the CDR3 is TGTGCCAGCAGCTTAAGGGGGGACAGTAACTATGGCTACACCTTC. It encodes CASSLRGDSNYGYTF.

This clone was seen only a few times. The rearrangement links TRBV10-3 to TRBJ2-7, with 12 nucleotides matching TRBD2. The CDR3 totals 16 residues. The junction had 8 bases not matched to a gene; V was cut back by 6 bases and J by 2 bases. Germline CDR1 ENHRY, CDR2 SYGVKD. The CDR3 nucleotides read TGTGCCATCAGCAGAGGACTAGCGGGAACAGCCTACGAGCAGTACGTC. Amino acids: CAISRGLAGTAYEQYV.

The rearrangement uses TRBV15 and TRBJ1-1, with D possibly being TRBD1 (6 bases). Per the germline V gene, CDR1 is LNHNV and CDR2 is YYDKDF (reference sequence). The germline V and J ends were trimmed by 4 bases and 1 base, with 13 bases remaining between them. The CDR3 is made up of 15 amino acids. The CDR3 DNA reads TGTGCCACCAGCATTTCGGTCAGGGGGAACACTGAAGCTTTCTTT. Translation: CATSISVRGNTEAFF.

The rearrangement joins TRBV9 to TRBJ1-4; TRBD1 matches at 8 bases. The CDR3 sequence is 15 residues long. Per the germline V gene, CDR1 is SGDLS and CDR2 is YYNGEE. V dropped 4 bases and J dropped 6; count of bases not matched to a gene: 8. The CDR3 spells CASSNQGAPDEKLFF. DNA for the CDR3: TGTGCCAGCAGCAATCAGGGGGCGCCTGATGAAAAACTGTTTTTT. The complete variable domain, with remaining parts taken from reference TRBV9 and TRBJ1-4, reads DSGVTQTPKHLITATGQRVTLRCSPRSGDLSVYWYQQSLDQGLQFLIQYYNGEERAKGNILERFSAQQFPDLHSELNLSSLELGDSALYFCASSNQGAPDEKLFFGSGTQLSVL.

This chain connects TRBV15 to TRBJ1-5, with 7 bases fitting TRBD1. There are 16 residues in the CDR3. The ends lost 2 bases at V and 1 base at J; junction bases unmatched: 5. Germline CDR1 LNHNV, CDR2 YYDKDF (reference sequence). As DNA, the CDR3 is TGTGCCACCAGCAGACCCGGGGGACAGAGCAATCAGCCCCAGCATTTT. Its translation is CATSRPGGQSNQPQHF. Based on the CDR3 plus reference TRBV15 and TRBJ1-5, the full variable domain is DAMVIQNPRYQVTQFGKPVTLSCSQTLNHNVMYWYQQKSSQAPKLLFHYYDKDFNNEADTPDNFQSRRPNTSFCFLDIRSPGLGDTAMYLCATSRPGGQSNQPQHFGDGTRLSIL.

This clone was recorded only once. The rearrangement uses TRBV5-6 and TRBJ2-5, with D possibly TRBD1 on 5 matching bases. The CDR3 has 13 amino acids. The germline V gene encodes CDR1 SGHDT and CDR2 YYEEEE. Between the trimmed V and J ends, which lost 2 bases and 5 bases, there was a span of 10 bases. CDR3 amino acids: CASSFGRAETQYF. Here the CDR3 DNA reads TGTGCCAGCAGCTTTGGCAGGGCGGAGACCCAGTACTTC.

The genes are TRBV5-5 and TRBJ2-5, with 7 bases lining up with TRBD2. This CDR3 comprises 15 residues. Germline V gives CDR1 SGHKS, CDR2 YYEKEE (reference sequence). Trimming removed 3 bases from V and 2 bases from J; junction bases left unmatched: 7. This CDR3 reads CASSSTRLAQETQYF. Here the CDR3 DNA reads TGTGCCAGCAGCTCTACCAGACTAGCTCAAGAGACCCAGTACTTC.

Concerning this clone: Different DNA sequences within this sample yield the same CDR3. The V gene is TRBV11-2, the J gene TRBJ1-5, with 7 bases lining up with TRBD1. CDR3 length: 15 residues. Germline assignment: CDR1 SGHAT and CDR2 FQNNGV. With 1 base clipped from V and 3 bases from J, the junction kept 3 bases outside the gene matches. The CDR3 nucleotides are TGTGCCAGCAGCTTAGGACAGGGACCCAATCAGCCCCAGCATTTT. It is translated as CASSLGQGPNQPQHF.

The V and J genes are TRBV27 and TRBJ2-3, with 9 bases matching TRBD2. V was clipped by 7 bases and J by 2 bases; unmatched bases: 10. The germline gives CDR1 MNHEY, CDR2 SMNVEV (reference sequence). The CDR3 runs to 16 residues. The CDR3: CASKLELAGPTDTQYF. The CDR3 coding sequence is TGTGCCAGCAAGTTGGAACTAGCGGGCCCCACAGATACGCAGTATTTT.

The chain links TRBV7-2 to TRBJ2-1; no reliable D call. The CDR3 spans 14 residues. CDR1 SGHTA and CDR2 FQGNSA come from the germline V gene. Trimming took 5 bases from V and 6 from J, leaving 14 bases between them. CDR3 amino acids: CASSPSPSLNEQFF. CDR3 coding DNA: TGTGCCAGCAGCCCATCTCCCTCACTCAATGAGCAGTTCTTC.

CDR3 in amino acids: CASSQGTGLTGELFF. CDR3 nucleotide sequence: TGCGCCAGCAGCCAAGGAACAGGGTTAACCGGGGAGCTGTTTTTT. This chain connects TRBV4-3 to TRBJ2-2; D possibly corresponds to TRBD1 (6 bases). Germline V gene data show CDR1 as LGHNA and CDR2 as YSLEER. There are 15 residues in the CDR3. The V and J ends lost 1 base and 5 bases respectively, with 11 bases between them.

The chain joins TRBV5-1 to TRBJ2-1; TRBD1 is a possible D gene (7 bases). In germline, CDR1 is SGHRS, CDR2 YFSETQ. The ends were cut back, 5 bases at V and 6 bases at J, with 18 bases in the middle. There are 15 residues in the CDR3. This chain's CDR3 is CASSWAGQGGNEQFF. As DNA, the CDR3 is TGCGCCAGCAGTTGGGCGGGTCAGGGGGGCAATGAGCAGTTCTTC.